This is a list of T cell receptor beta chains from one sample in a study of cytomegalovirus exposure and HLA in healthy donors. Only in-frame clones appear in the TCRdb table, and some are missing; sequencing was by immunoSEQ multiplex PCR. Found here are 200,000 to 250,000 clones, around 80% of them singletons; the top ten hold about 14%. Sequencing input: PBMCs. The receptors shown here come from a woman under 40 in good health and CMV-seropositive. CDR3s include the opening cysteine and the closing phenylalanine or tryptophan. A D gene is named only where the DNA matches it firmly. Size is omitted from some rows. Given values are once, few, many or a class for expanded clones.

14	.	TRBJ1-2	.	TRBV9	CASSVGRGNYGYTF	TGTGCCAGCAGCGTAGGGAGAGGGAACTATGGCTACACCTTC
14	few	TRBJ1-4	.	TRBV28	CASSSRGPLGSLFF	TGTGCCAGCAGTTCGCGGGGACCCCTGGGTAGCCTGTTTTTT
15	once	TRBJ1-4	.	TRBV5-1	CASSLAPEGNEKLFF	TGCGCCAGCAGCTTGGCGCCGGAAGGGAACGAAAAACTGTTTTTT
13	.	TRBJ2-1	.	TRBV29-1	CSVWTATYNEQFF	TGCAGCGTCTGGACAGCAACTTACAATGAGCAGTTCTTC
16	.	TRBJ1-1	.	TRBV11-1	CASSLAGSTLNTEAFF	TGTGCCAGCAGCTTAGCCGGGTCCACCTTGAACACTGAAGCTTTCTTT
11	.	TRBJ2-1	.	TRBV28	CASSPDNEQFF	TGTGCCAGCAGCCCAGACAATGAGCAGTTCTTC
16	.	TRBJ1-2	.	TRBV30	CAWSRSWAAPKYGYTF	TGTGCCTGGAGTAGATCTTGGGCAGCTCCCAAATATGGCTACACCTTC
15	.	TRBJ1-2	.	TRBV6-6	CASSYSSRQDYGYTF	TGTGCCAGCAGTTACTCCTCCCGACAGGACTATGGCTACACCTTC
13	.	TRBJ2-7	.	TRBV10-1	CASSESGRDEQYF	TGCGCCAGCAGTGAGTCGGGGCGCGACGAGCAGTACTTC
15	.	TRBJ2-1	.	TRBV11-2	CASRVPGRGANEQFF	TGTGCCAGCAGGGTACCGGGGAGGGGGGCCAATGAGCAGTTCTTC
11	.	TRBJ1-1	.	TRBV7-2	CASSFTGEAFF	TGTGCCAGCAGCTTTACAGGGGAAGCTTTCTTT
16	.	TRBJ1-3	.	TRBV11-2	CASSLTPSGVGNTIYF	TGTGCCAGCAGCTTAACCCCGAGCGGGGTTGGAAACACCATATATTTT
17	.	TRBJ1-2	TRBD1	TRBV28	CASSSNGPGQGVRGYTF	TGTGCCAGCAGTTCCAATGGGCCAGGACAGGGGGTTCGCGGCTACACCTTC
15	.	TRBJ2-6	.	TRBV18	CASSPWEPGANVLTF	TGTGCCAGCTCACCCTGGGAACCCGGGGCCAACGTCCTGACTTTC
11	.	TRBJ1-1	.	TRBV6-5	CASSVGTRAFF	TGTGCCAGCAGTGTCGGGACACGAGCTTTCTTT
11	.	TRBJ2-3	.	TRBV29-1	CSVEDRVTQYF	TGCAGCGTTGAAGATAGGGTTACGCAGTATTTT
13	.	TRBJ2-7	TRBD1	TRBV11-3	CASRDRDLYEQYF	TGTGCCAGCAGGGACAGGGACTTATACGAGCAGTACTTC
14	.	TRBJ2-3	TRBD1	TRBV5-6	CASSWDRVTDTQYF	TGTGCCAGCAGCTGGGACAGAGTAACAGATACGCAGTATTTT
13	.	TRBJ1-2	.	TRBV29-1	CSVAPRVGYGYTF	TGCAGCGTTGCTCCTCGGGTCGGCTATGGCTACACCTTC
13	few	TRBJ1-2	.	TRBV2	CASSRQANYGYTF	TGTGCCAGCAGTCGGCAGGCGAACTATGGCTACACCTTC
11	.	TRBJ2-5	.	TRBV20-1	CSARDQETQYF	TGCAGTGCTAGAGATCAAGAGACCCAGTACTTC
17	.	TRBJ1-3	.	TRBV25-1	CASSPSGRASSGNTIYF	TGTGCCAGCAGTCCGAGCGGCAGGGCGAGCTCTGGAAACACCATATATTTT
13	.	TRBJ1-5	TRBD1	TRBV29-1	CSYNTGTGLPQHF	TGCAGCTATAACACCGGGACAGGTCTGCCCCAGCATTTT
15	.	TRBJ2-2	.	TRBV10-3	CAISRDSSNTGELFF	TGTGCCATCAGTAGGGACTCGTCGAACACCGGGGAGCTGTTTTTT
15	.	TRBJ1-1	.	TRBV6-1	CASSDPREGRTEAFF	TGTGCCAGCAGTGACCCCCGGGAGGGGCGGACTGAAGCTTTCTTT
14	.	TRBJ2-3	TRBD2	TRBV6-1	CATRLAGLTDTQYF	TGTGCCACCCGACTAGCGGGTCTCACAGATACGCAGTATTTT
14	.	TRBJ1-4	.	TRBV2	CASILQGPNEKLFF	TGTGCCAGCATTCTTCAGGGGCCAAATGAAAAACTGTTTTTT
15	.	TRBJ1-1	TRBD1	TRBV6-5	CASSYRDRANTEAFF	TGTGCCAGCAGTTACCGGGACAGGGCCAACACTGAAGCTTTCTTT
12	.	TRBJ2-2	.	TRBV5-8	CASSLSTGELFF	TGTGCCAGCAGCTTGTCTACCGGGGAGCTGTTTTTT
14	.	TRBJ2-2	.	TRBV12-5	CASGLVRGAGELFF	TGTGCTAGTGGTTTGGTACGAGGTGCCGGGGAGCTGTTTTTT
16	.	TRBJ2-2	.	TRBV4-1	CASSHIGRVESGELFF	TGCGCCAGCAGCCACATAGGACGGGTAGAGTCTGGGGAGCTGTTTTTT
12	.	TRBJ2-7	.	TRBV6-1	CASSERGYEQYF	TGTGCCAGCAGTGAGAGGGGTTACGAGCAGTACTTC
16	.	TRBJ2-7	TRBD2	TRBV5-1	CASSNDWTSGTHEQYF	TGCGCCAGCAGCAATGACTGGACTAGCGGGACGCACGAGCAGTACTTC
15	.	TRBJ2-1	TRBD1	TRBV9	CASSLRDSPYNEQFF	TGTGCCAGCAGCCTACGGGACAGCCCCTACAATGAGCAGTTCTTC
14	.	TRBJ1-2	TRBD1	TRBV5-1	CASSLSGGNYGYTF	TGCGCCAGCAGCTTGTCAGGGGGGAACTATGGCTACACCTTC
14	.	TRBJ1-5	.	TRBV6-1	CASSDGRRNQPQHF	TGTGCCAGCAGTGATGGCAGGCGCAATCAGCCCCAGCATTTT
13	.	TRBJ1-2	.	TRBV5-4	CASSGGPFYGYTF	TGTGCCAGCTCGGGCGGTCCCTTCTATGGCTACACCTTC
15	.	TRBJ2-3	.	TRBV25-1	CASRARTVNTDTQYF	TGTGCCAGCAGGGCGAGGACAGTTAACACAGATACGCAGTATTTT
14	.	TRBJ2-1	TRBD1	TRBV5-4	CASSPDRGWAEQFF	TGTGCCAGCAGCCCGGACAGGGGATGGGCGGAGCAGTTCTTC
14	.	TRBJ2-6	.	TRBV11-2	CASSLFSGANVLTF	TGTGCCAGCAGCTTATTCTCTGGGGCCAACGTCCTGACTTTC
13	.	TRBJ1-1	.	TRBV2	CASRVPWDTEAFF	TGTGCCAGCAGAGTTCCTTGGGACACTGAAGCTTTCTTT
11	.	TRBJ1-4	.	TRBV28	CASSLFRELFF	TGTGCCAGCAGTTTATTTCGGGAACTGTTTTTT